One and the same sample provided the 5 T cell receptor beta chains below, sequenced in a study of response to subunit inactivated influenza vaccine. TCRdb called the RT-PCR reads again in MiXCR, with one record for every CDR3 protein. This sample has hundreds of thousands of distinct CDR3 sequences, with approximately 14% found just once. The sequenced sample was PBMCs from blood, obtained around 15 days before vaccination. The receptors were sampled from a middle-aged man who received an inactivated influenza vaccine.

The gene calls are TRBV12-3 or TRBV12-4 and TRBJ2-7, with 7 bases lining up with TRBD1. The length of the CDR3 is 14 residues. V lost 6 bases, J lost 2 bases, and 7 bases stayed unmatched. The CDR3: CASSRDSTTYEQYF. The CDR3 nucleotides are TGTGCCAGCAGCCGGGACAGTACCACCTACGAGCAGTACTTC.

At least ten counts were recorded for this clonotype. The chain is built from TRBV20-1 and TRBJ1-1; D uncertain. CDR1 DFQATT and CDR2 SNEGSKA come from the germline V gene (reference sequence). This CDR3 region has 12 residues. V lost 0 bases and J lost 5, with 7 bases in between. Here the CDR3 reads CSARDTGTEAFF. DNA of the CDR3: TGCAGTGCTAGAGATACGGGGACTGAAGCTTTCTTT.

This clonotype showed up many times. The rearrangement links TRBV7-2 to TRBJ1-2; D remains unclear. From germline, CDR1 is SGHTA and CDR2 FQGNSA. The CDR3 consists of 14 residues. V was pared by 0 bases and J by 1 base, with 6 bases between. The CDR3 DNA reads TGTGCCAGCAGCTTAGCGTCCTTTAACTATGGCTACACCTTC. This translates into CASSLASFNYGYTF.

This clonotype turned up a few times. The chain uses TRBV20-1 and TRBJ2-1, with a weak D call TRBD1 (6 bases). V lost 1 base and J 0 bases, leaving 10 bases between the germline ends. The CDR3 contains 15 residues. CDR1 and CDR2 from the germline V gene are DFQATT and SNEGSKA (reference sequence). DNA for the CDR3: TGCAGTGCTAGAGGACAGGCGAGCTCCTACAATGAGCAGTTCTTC. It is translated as CSARGQASSYNEQFF.

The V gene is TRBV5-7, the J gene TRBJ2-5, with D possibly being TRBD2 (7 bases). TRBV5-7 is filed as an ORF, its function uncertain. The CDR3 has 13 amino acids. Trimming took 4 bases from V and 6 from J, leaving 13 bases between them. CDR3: CASSPGGLKTQYF. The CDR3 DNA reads TGTGCCAGCAGCCCGGGGGGCCTGAAGACCCAGTACTTC.